This TCR beta chain emerged from a study of response to subunit inactivated influenza vaccine. One entry per CDR3 protein results from TCRdb running MiXCR on the RT-PCR reads. Of hundreds of thousands of distinct CDR3 sequences listed, under 9% were seen once; the top ten hold 10% to 15%. Germline CDR1 and CDR2: SGHVS and FQNEAQ. V was clipped by 5 bases and J by 0 bases, with 14 bases between them. The CDR3 extends over 15 amino acids. Overall study findings and caveats: The study's authors posited that every seasonal influenza vaccination enlists few new T cells.

The sample holds a few counts of this clonotype. Antigen specificity is unknown. Here the sequenced sample was PBMCs from blood, taken around 25 months after vaccination. The chain couples TRBV7-8 to TRBJ2-7; tentatively, D is TRBD2 (5 bases). This clonotype was sampled from a man aged 50-75 years who received an inactivated influenza vaccine. For the CDR3, the DNA is TGTGCCAGCAGCACGCAGACGGGAACCTCCTACGAGCAGTACTTC. Amino acids: CASSTQTGTSYEQYF.